The subject of this entry is one T cell receptor beta chain. Its antigen is not identified. This sample is drawn from a study of T cell repertoires in cytomegalovirus infection. Looking at the study overall: Matching HLA type, along with CMV infection, was indicated by public TCR beta signatures. Study-wide results and limits: In two of eight donors, the top clonotype was HLA-C-restricted CMV-specific.

One entry per CDR3 protein, called by TCRdb with MiXCR from the reads. The repertoire holds some 350,000 distinct CDR3 sequences, with about 32% as singletons. The ends were cut back, 3 bases at V and 9 bases at J, with 9 bases in the middle. The CDR3 has 12 amino acids. The sequence was obtained from a human donor in good health (CMV status not recorded). Some clones in this sample may be carry-over from other donors' samples. The chain employs TRBV12-3 or TRBV12-4 and TRBJ1-5; D is perhaps TRBD1 (5 bases). The sequences come from cultured PBMCs, collected from culture after CMV antigen stimulation. The CDR3 sequence: CASSFTQGPQHF. The CDR3 DNA sequence: TGTGCCAGCAGTTTTACTCAGGGGCCCCAGCATTTT.